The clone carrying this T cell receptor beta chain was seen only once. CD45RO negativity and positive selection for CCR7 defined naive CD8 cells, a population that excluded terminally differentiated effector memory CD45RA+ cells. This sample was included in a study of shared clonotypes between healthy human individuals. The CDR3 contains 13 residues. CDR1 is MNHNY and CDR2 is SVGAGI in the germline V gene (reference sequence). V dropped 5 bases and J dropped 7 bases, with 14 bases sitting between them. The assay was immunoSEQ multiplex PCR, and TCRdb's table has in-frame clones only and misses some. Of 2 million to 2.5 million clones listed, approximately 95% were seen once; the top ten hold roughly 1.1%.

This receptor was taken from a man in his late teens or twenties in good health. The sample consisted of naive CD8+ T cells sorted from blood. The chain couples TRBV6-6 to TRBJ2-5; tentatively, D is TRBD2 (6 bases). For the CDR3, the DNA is TGTGCCAGCAGTCCGCGGGACCTGGGGACCCAGTACTTC. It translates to CASSPRDLGTQYF.